This T cell receptor (beta chain) was captured in a study of blood T cell repertoires in COVID-19. Study details: Both acute and convalescent COVID-19 samples were obtained from the United States, Italy and Spain.

Deletions cut 4 bases from V and 2 bases from J, with 13 bases between. Germline V gene data show CDR1 as SGHKS and CDR2 as YYEKEE (reference sequence). There are 15 residues in the CDR3. Using immunoSEQ multiplex PCR, the repertoire was profiled, and TCRdb retains in-frame clones only, with some absent. The sample lists tens of thousands of clones, more than 80% occurring once. The source of this sequence is a man aged 25 to 40 with acute or convalescent COVID-19. This rearrangement joins TRBV5-5 to TRBJ1-5; TRBD1 might be the D (5 bases). The sample was peripheral blood. In DNA, the CDR3 is TGTGCCAGCAGCCCTTTATTACAGGGCAATCAGCCCCAGCATTTT. This encodes CASSPLLQGNQPQHF.